The T cell receptor (beta chain) described here comes from a study of T cells in Graves' hyperthyroidism and ophthalmopathy. The germline V gene has CDR1 SGHVS and CDR2 FQNEAQ. The length of the CDR3 is 17 residues. V lost 2 bases and J 0 bases, leaving 15 bases between the germline ends. This clonotype occurred many times. Amplification of TCR beta CDR3 regions was performed using RNA transcripts as template. During a first-round RT-PCR of the TCR CDR3, the HTBI primer set was used. A single record per CDR3 protein comes from TCRdb applying MiXCR to the multiplex PCR reads. The data hold hundreds of thousands of distinct CDR3 sequences, with over 12% observed a single time.

The genes are TRBV7-8 and TRBJ2-3; D is uncertain. The sample consisted of blood. The source of this sequence is a man between 18 and 35 years old with Graves' ophthalmopathy. The CDR3 here is CASSLRSIGSSTDTQYF. The CDR3 DNA sequence: TGTGCCAGCAGCTTACGTTCTATCGGGTCTAGCACAGATACGCAGTATTTT.